These T cell receptor beta chains were read from a single sample in a study of T cells in Graves' hyperthyroidism and ophthalmopathy. MiXCR, run by TCRdb on the multiplex PCR reads, gives a single entry per CDR3 protein. The table lists nearly 750,000 distinct CDR3 sequences, 30% to 40% of them singletons. The sequencing sample was made of blood. The receptors shown here come from a woman in her 40s with Graves' hyperthyroidism. CDR3s include the opening cysteine and the closing phenylalanine or tryptophan. D genes are given only for firm matches. Clone size is stated in some rows and not others, as once, few, many or a class when expanded.

NA NA TRBJ1-1 TRBV7-2 CASSSPGHPNTEAFF TGTGCCAGCAGCTCGCCTGGGCACCCGAACACTGAAGCTTTCTTT
NA many TRBJ1-2 TRBV24-1 CATSDSIKERDGYTF TGTGCCACCAGTGATTCGATTAAGGAGAGGGATGGCTACACCTTC
TRBD1 few TRBJ2-7 TRBV20-1 CSAKQGAYYEQYF TGCAGTGCCAAACAGGGGGCCTACTACGAGCAGTACTTC
NA NA TRBJ1-2 TRBV20-1 CSARDDGGYGYTF TGCAGTGCTAGAGATGACGGGGGTTATGGCTACACCTTC
TRBD1 many TRBJ1-5 TRBV7-2 CASTGQDNQPQHF TGTGCCAGCACCGGACAGGACAATCAGCCCCAGCATTTT
NA NA TRBJ1-2 TRBV20-1 CSAWTVYGYTF TGCAGTGCTTGGACAGTCTATGGCTACACCTTC
TRBD1 few TRBJ2-7 TRBV4-2 CASSQDRTGPLYEQYF TGTGCCAGCAGCCAAGATCGGACAGGGCCCCTCTACGAGCAGTACTTC
NA NA TRBJ1-1 TRBV6-5 CASSGRTTALEAFF TGTGCCAGCTCCGGTAGGACAACAGCCCTTGAAGCTTTCTTT
NA NA TRBJ1-1 TRBV10-2 CASSQVGGLEAFF TGCGCCAGCAGCCAAGTGGGGGGCCTAGAAGCTTTCTTT
NA few TRBJ1-1 TRBV10-1 CASGNREGTEAFF TGCGCCAGCGGGAACAGGGAGGGCACTGAAGCTTTCTTT
TRBD1 NA TRBJ2-2 TRBV12-3/TRBV12-4 CASTHRGRITGELFF TGTGCCAGCACTCACAGGGGGCGAATCACCGGGGAGCTGTTTTTT
TRBD2 few TRBJ2-2 TRBV19 CASSIGGGRANTGELFF TGTGCCAGTAGTATAGGTGGCGGGAGGGCCAATACCGGGGAGCTGTTTTTT
TRBD1 NA TRBJ2-5 TRBV20-1 CSATGQGQYF TGCAGTGCTACCGGACAGGGGCAGTACTTC
NA many TRBJ1-1 TRBV6-6 CASYGLGMNTEAFF TGTGCCAGCTACGGACTCGGAATGAACACTGAAGCTTTCTTT
NA NA TRBJ1-1 TRBV10-2 CASSNLGRGNTEAFF TGTGCCAGCAGTAACTTAGGACGGGGAAACACTGAAGCTTTCTTT
NA many TRBJ2-7 TRBV5-8 CASSLGGTGIYEQYF TGTGCCAGCAGCTTGGGTGGTACAGGGATCTACGAGCAGTACTTC
NA many TRBJ1-5 TRBV10-3 CATTRQHDQPQHF TGTGCCACCACACGACAGCACGATCAGCCCCAGCATTTT
TRBD1 NA TRBJ1-2 TRBV13 CASSLGRGKIYGYTF TGTGCCAGCAGCTTAGGCAGGGGGAAGATCTATGGCTACACCTTC
NA NA TRBJ2-2 TRBV10-3 CAILGANTGELFF TGTGCCATCCTGGGCGCGAACACCGGGGAGCTGTTTTTT
TRBD1 many TRBJ2-5 TRBV29-1 CSFNRGRLETQYF TGCAGCTTTAACAGGGGGCGCCTTGAGACCCAGTACTTC
NA few TRBJ1-5 TRBV27 CASIYWDSNQPQHF TGTGCCAGCATATATTGGGACAGCAATCAGCCCCAGCATTTT
NA few TRBJ2-2 TRBV20-1 CSARQGWGTGELFF TGCAGTGCTAGACAGGGTTGGGGTACCGGGGAGCTGTTTTTT
TRBD2 many TRBJ2-5 TRBV24-1 CATSGTSGYQETQYF TGTGCCACCAGTGGTACTAGCGGGTACCAAGAGACCCAGTACTTC
NA few TRBJ2-2 TRBV6-5 CASRLGRIGTGELFF TGTGCCAGCAGGCTAGGACGGATCGGCACCGGGGAGCTGTTTTTT
NA NA TRBJ2-5 TRBV7-9 CASSLLRGKETQYF TGTGCCAGCAGTTTATTGCGGGGAAAAGAGACCCAGTACTTC
NA few TRBJ2-7 TRBV24-1 CATDRHGYEQYF TGTGCCACCGACAGGCACGGCTACGAGCAGTACTTC
TRBD1 NA TRBJ1-1 TRBV6-2/TRBV6-3 CASSPRGLLNTEAFF TGTGCCAGCAGTCCGAGGGGGCTCCTGAACACTGAAGCTTTCTTT
NA NA TRBJ1-2 TRBV18 CASSQAPDGNYGYTF TGTGCCAGCTCACAGGCACCCGACGGGAACTATGGCTACACCTTC
NA many TRBJ2-5 TRBV7-2 CASSKQGWATQYF TGTGCCAGCAGCAAACAGGGTTGGGCGACCCAGTACTTC
TRBD2 few TRBJ2-2 TRBV9 CASIVTSHTGELFF TGTGCCAGCATCGTGACTAGCCACACCGGGGAGCTGTTTTTT
TRBD2 many TRBJ2-7 TRBV11-2 CASSRREVDEQYF TGTGCCAGCAGCAGGCGGGAGGTCGACGAGCAGTACTTC
NA many TRBJ1-2 TRBV29-1 CSVESPSNGYTF TGCAGCGTTGAAAGCCCATCTAACGGCTACACCTTC
TRBD1 NA TRBJ1-2 TRBV6-1 CASIDRVGGYTF TGTGCCAGCATTGACAGGGTTGGTGGCTACACCTTC
NA few TRBJ2-7 TRBV4-3 CASSPSRSHEQYF TGCGCCAGCAGCCCGTCCCGGAGCCACGAGCAGTACTTC
TRBD2 NA TRBJ2-5 TRBV15 CVTSSKGGGLETQYF TGTGTCACCAGCAGTAAAGGCGGGGGGCTGGAGACCCAGTACTTC
NA many TRBJ2-7 TRBV7-9 CASSFKHEQYF TGTGCCAGCAGCTTTAAGCACGAGCAGTACTTC
NA NA TRBJ2-3 TRBV7-2 CASSKLPVTSTDTQYF TGTGCCAGCAGCAAGCTCCCCGTGACTAGCACAGATACGCAGTATTTT
NA many TRBJ1-5 TRBV12-3/TRBV12-4 CASTLGRNQPQHF TGTGCCAGCACCTTGGGCAGAAATCAGCCCCAGCATTTT
NA NA TRBJ2-5 TRBV20-1 CSARPLAAGKETQYF TGCAGTGCTAGACCGTTGGCCGCGGGGAAAGAGACCCAGTACTTC
NA NA TRBJ1-5 TRBV6-2/TRBV6-3 CASSSVGEQPQHF TGTGCCAGCAGTTCAGTCGGGGAGCAGCCCCAGCATTTT
NA NA TRBJ1-6 TRBV12-3/TRBV12-4 CASSYGPNSPLHF TGTGCCAGCAGTTATGGACCTAATTCACCCCTCCACTTT
NA NA TRBJ2-7 TRBV6-2/TRBV6-3 CASSGSDAFGQYF TGTGCCAGCAGCGGGAGCGACGCATTTGGTCAGTACTTC
NA NA TRBJ2-2 TRBV7-3 CASSFSPNTGELFF TGTGCCAGCAGCTTTAGTCCGAACACCGGGGAGCTGTTTTTT
TRBD2 NA TRBJ2-1 TRBV20-1 CSARDWEGWGNEQFF TGCAGTGCTAGAGATTGGGAGGGATGGGGCAATGAGCAGTTCTTC
TRBD1 few TRBJ1-5 TRBV6-5 CASSGQDQPQHF TGTGCCAGCAGTGGACAGGATCAGCCCCAGCATTTT
NA many TRBJ1-5 TRBV24-1 CATSDPTLNQPQHF TGTGCCACCAGTGACCCAACCCTCAATCAGCCCCAGCATTTT
TRBD1 many TRBJ1-6 TRBV19 CASSSTGGGSPLHF TGTGCCAGTAGTTCCACAGGGGGCGGCTCACCCCTCCACTTT
NA NA TRBJ2-6 TRBV6-5 CASSYGEGDSGANVLTF TGTGCCAGCAGTTACGGCGAGGGCGACTCTGGGGCCAACGTCCTGACTTTC
NA many TRBJ2-7 TRBV10-2 CASSEIGIAYEQYF TGCGCCAGCAGTGAGATAGGGATAGCCTACGAGCAGTACTTC
TRBD1 once TRBJ1-4 TRBV7-2 CASSPTPGTGRNADEKLFF TGCGCCAGCAGCCCAACGCCCGGGACAGGGAGGAACGCGGATGAAAAACTGTTTTTT
NA many TRBJ2-2 TRBV9 CASSVMYGELFF TGTGCCAGCAGCGTAATGTACGGGGAGCTGTTTTTT
NA once TRBJ2-2 TRBV10-3 CATRSETGELFF TGTGCCACCCGAAGCGAAACCGGGGAGCTGTTTTTT
TRBD1 NA TRBJ2-3 TRBV20-1 CSAPNRGITDTQYF TGCAGTGCTCCGAACAGGGGGATTACAGATACGCAGTATTTT
NA many TRBJ1-3 TRBV7-2 CASSLPVGNTIYF TGTGCCAGCAGCTTACCTGTTGGAAACACCATATATTTT